These 7 T cell receptor beta chains were all obtained from the same sample, sequenced in a study of T cells in lung cancer brain metastases. Generated by immunoSEQ multiplex PCR, the TCRdb table keeps only in-frame clones and is missing some. This sample has about 1,200 clones, with roughly 90% found just once. What was sequenced was tumor tissue from a brain metastasis. The receptors were gathered from a woman in her fifties or sixties with non-small cell lung cancer that had spread to the brain.

The V call is TRBV25-1, the J call TRBJ1-1; TRBD1 matches at 7 bases. Trimming at V came to 4 bases and at J to 2 bases, leaving 1 base not matched to a gene. There are 13 residues in the CDR3. Germline loops: CDR1 MGHDK, CDR2 SYGVNS. DNA for the CDR3: TGTGCCAGCAGTGGGGACAGCAACACTGAAGCTTTCTTT. Residues: CASSGDSNTEAFF.

The chain is built from TRBV14 and TRBJ2-2, with D unresolved. This CDR3 contains 16 residues. The ends were cut back, 4 bases at V and 6 bases at J, with 18 bases in the middle. The germline gives CDR1 SGHDN, CDR2 FVKESK. The CDR3 sequence is CASSLLADPRAGELFF. The DNA of the CDR3 is TGTGCCAGCAGCCTTTTAGCCGACCCTAGGGCCGGGGAGCTGTTTTTT. Together with reference TRBV14 and TRBJ2-2, the CDR3 gives the full variable domain: EAGVTQFPSHSVIEKGQTVTLRCDPISGHDNLYWYRRVMGKEIKFLLHFVKESKQDESGMPNNRFLAERTGGTYSTLKVQPAELEDSGVYFCASSLLADPRAGELFFGEGSRLTVL.

The rearrangement links TRBV10-3 to TRBJ1-2; maybe TRBD1 (5 bases). Germline-derived CDR1 and CDR2 are ENHRY and SYGVKD. The CDR3 covers 15 residues. Trimming left V 3 bases short and J 4 bases short, with 15 bases between. CDR3 sequence reads: CAISDPTGALYGYTF. The CDR3 bases are TGTGCCATCAGTGACCCCACCGGGGCCCTCTATGGCTACACCTTC.

This chain joins TRBV7-9 and TRBJ1-5, with D possibly TRBD1 on 5 matching bases. Germline CDR1 reads SEHNR; CDR2 reads FQNEAQ (reference sequence). V was trimmed by 5 bases and J by 2 bases, leaving 7 bases between them. This CDR3 contains 13 residues. CDR3 amino acids: CASSEQGNQPQHF. CDR3 DNA sequence: TGTGCCAGCAGCGAACAGGGCAATCAGCCCCAGCATTTT.

The chain combines TRBV7-9 with TRBJ2-7; 7 nucleotides line up with TRBD2. There are 16 residues in the CDR3. Germline V gives CDR1 SEHNR, CDR2 FQNEAQ (reference sequence). V shed 1 base and J 0 bases; nucleotides not matched to a gene: 6. The CDR3 DNA is TGTGCCAGCAGCTTAGGTTCGGGGGGTAGCTCCTACGAGCAGTACTTC. Protein product: CASSLGSGGSSYEQYF.

This chain uses TRBV10-1 with TRBJ2-7; 7 positions match TRBD1. CDR1 is WNHNN, CDR2 SYGVQD, per germline (reference sequence). Trimming at V came to 7 bases and at J to 2 bases, leaving 2 bases not matched to a gene. This CDR3 comprises 12 residues. The CDR3, as DNA: TGCGCCAGCAATGACAGGGCCTACGAGCAGTACTTC. Translating gives CASNDRAYEQYF.

This chain uses TRBV4-3 with TRBJ2-7; 12 nucleotides align to TRBD2. The CDR3 is made up of 15 amino acids. With 0 bases clipped from V and 7 bases from J, the junction kept 4 bases outside the gene matches. CDR1 LGHNA and CDR2 YSLEER come from the germline V gene. The CDR3 sequence: CASSQEASGRGEQYF. As DNA, the CDR3 is TGCGCCAGCAGCCAAGAGGCTAGCGGGAGGGGGGAGCAGTACTTC.